This T cell receptor beta chain is drawn from a study of blood T cell repertoires in COVID-19. As for the study in general: The analysed material was cDNA or gDNA that came from T cells, B-cell-depleted T cells, or PBMCs.

The germline gives CDR1 SGHNT, CDR2 YYREEE (reference sequence). The CDR3 is made up of 15 amino acids. J was trimmed by 6 bases and V by 1 base; bases with no gene match: 8. Per the original methods: Amplified reference gene primers provided the basis for estimating nucleated cell counts. Clones were sequenced by immunoSEQ multiplex PCR, and TCRdb holds only the in-frame ones, with some missing. The DNA was the basis for D and trimming; V, J and clone size are from that table. The sample has 160,000 or so clones, around 75% seen once; the top ten hold roughly 13%. The rearrangement uses TRBV5-4 and TRBJ2-3, with 7 bases identical to TRBD2. The receptor was derived from a woman of 80 years or more with acute or convalescent COVID-19. Input material: peripheral blood. CDR3 amino acids: CASSLTTSRGDTQYF. For the CDR3, the DNA is TGTGCCAGCAGCTTGACGACTAGCCGGGGGGATACGCAGTATTTT.